One and the same sample provided the 4 T cell receptor beta chains below, sequenced in a study of spatial heterogeneity in lung cancer. In TCRdb, the 5' RACE reads were re-called with MiXCR into one record per CDR3 protein. This repertoire shows roughly 46,000 distinct CDR3 sequences, about 10% found once; its top ten account for over 30%. This sample's time point: blood at routine non-recurrence follow-up after resection. The source was PBMCs, collected at follow-up. All receptors derive from a male donor with early-stage non-small cell lung cancer.

This clonotype was seen repeatedly, ten times or more. The rearrangement links TRBV20-1 to TRBJ1-6; D gene uncertain. Deletions cut 2 bases from V and 3 bases from J, with 14 bases between. The CDR3 contains 16 residues. The germline V gene has CDR1 DFQATT and CDR2 SNEGSKA (reference sequence). The DNA for the CDR3 is TGCAGTGCTAGAAATCCTCCTGCTAACTATAATTCACCCCTCCACTTT. Translating it yields CSARNPPANYNSPLHF.

This sequence joins TRBV20-1 and TRBJ2-5, with 9 nucleotides matching TRBD1. After removal of 3 bases from V and 1 base from J, the junction contained 0 bases not matched to a gene. This CDR3 has 13 amino acids. From germline, CDR1 is DFQATT and CDR2 SNEGSKA (reference sequence). CDR3 sequence: CSARGQGQETQYF. Written as DNA, the CDR3 is TGCAGTGCTAGGGGACAGGGCCAAGAGACCCAGTACTTC.

In this sample, this clonotype turned up a few times. The chain carries TRBV7-2 and TRBJ1-1; 8 bases are shared with TRBD1. CDR3 length: 15 amino acids. V lost 4 bases to trimming and J lost 4 bases; unmatched junction nucleotides: 8. CDR1 and CDR2 from the germline V gene are SGHTA and FQGNSA. In DNA form, the CDR3 reads TGTGCCAGCAGCTCCTACAGGGGGGGAGGCACTGAAGCTTTCTTT. This sequence encodes CASSSYRGGGTEAFF.

This clonotype appeared many times. V gene TRBV6-6 combines with J gene TRBJ2-7, with 7 bases matching TRBD1. The CDR3 runs to 14 residues. Germline loops: CDR1 MNHNY, CDR2 SVGAGI (reference sequence). V lost 0 bases and J lost 2; bases outside the gene matches: 1. CDR3 residues: CASSYSTGAYEQYF. CDR3 nucleotide sequence: TGTGCCAGCAGTTACTCTACAGGGGCCTACGAGCAGTACTTC.